Sequencing of this T cell receptor beta chain was carried out in a study of T cells expressing NK-cell markers. Study background: The TCR beta repertoires were obtained from sorted CD3+CD56+NKG2C+, CD3+CD56+NKG2C- and CD3+CD56-NKG2C+ T cells. The eight sequenced donors comprised seven who were HCMV-seropositive and one who was seronegative. Findings and caveats of the study: As a fraction of CD8+ T cells, dominant NKG2C+ clonotypes reached about 1.0-7.5% in six donors.

Researchers built TCR beta cDNA using 5'RACE template switching with UMIs. For each CDR3 protein, TCRdb gives one entry from its re-call of the 5' RACE reads, without DNA. The listing contains some 440,000 distinct CDR3 sequences. The germline CDR1 and CDR2 sequences are SGHDN and FVKESK. The CDR3 consists of 13 residues. Worth noting for this clonotype: The antigen is not known.

Sequenced sample: blood T cells: a sorted CD56 or NKG2C T cell subset, CD4+ or CD8+ T cells, or bulk PBMC T cells (not recorded which). This receptor was obtained from a woman aged 45-59 years in good health. The chain joins TRBV14 to TRBJ2-1; TCRdb indicates TRBD1, and absent DNA this call remains unverified. The chain's CDR3 is CASSQVFAGGQFF.